One sample yielded the 23 T cell receptor beta chains listed below, sequenced in a study of T cells in Graves' hyperthyroidism and ophthalmopathy. RNA transcripts were the template for amplifying TCR beta CDR3 regions. During a first-round RT-PCR of the TCR CDR3, the HTBI primer set was used. TCRdb fed the multiplex PCR reads into MiXCR, producing one record per CDR3 protein. The repertoire has roughly 500,000 distinct CDR3 sequences, around a fifth of them found once; the top ten carry under 55%. The specimen sequenced was blood. Source of these receptors: a woman aged 70-85 years with Graves' ophthalmopathy.

The chain uses TRBV30 and TRBJ2-6; perhaps D is TRBD1 or TRBD2 (5 bases each). The CDR3 has 15 residues. Trimming shortened V by 3 bases and J by 2 bases, and 11 bases separated the two germline ends. Germline CDR1 GTSNPN, CDR2 SVGIG (reference sequence). The CDR3 reads CAWSRGPTGANVLTF. CDR3 sequence (DNA): TGTGCCTGGAGCCGGGGACCAACTGGGGCCAACGTCCTGACTTTC.

There are many counts of this clonotype. The CDR3 DNA sequence: TGTGCCAGCAGCTGGGACAGTACCTACGAGCAGTACTTC. Amino acids: CASSWDSTYEQYF. This rearrangement joins TRBV3-1 to TRBJ2-7; TRBD1 agrees at 7 bases. V was clipped by 5 bases and J by 2 bases; unmatched bases: 3. Per the germline V gene, CDR1 is LGHDT and CDR2 is YNNKEL (reference sequence). The CDR3 length is 13 residues.

The chain carries TRBV7-2 and TRBJ2-2; TRBD2 agrees at 7 bases. This CDR3 region has 15 residues. Germline values: CDR1 SGHTA, CDR2 FQGNSA. Trimming cost V 2 bases and J 8 bases; bases outside gene matches: 8. In DNA, the CDR3 is TGTGCCAGCAGCTTATCTACTAGCGAGGTGGGGGAGCTGTTTTTT. Encoded protein: CASSLSTSEVGELFF.

This clonotype was detected only a few times. This chain connects TRBV9 to TRBJ2-1, with D unclear. CDR3 length: 14 residues. Germline V gives CDR1 SGDLS, CDR2 YYNGEE. Trimming pared 0 bases from V and 4 bases from J, leaving 8 bases between. CDR3 DNA: TGTGCCAGCAGCGTAGAGTGGCAGTACAATGAGCAGTTCTTC. Its translation: CASSVEWQYNEQFF.

This clonotype was counted only a few times. CDR3 sequence (DNA): TGCAGTGCTAGTTCAGGGACAGGGTTTAATGAAGCTTTCTTT. Its protein product is CSASSGTGFNEAFF. The chain recombines TRBV20-1 with TRBJ1-1; 9 nucleotides align to TRBD1. V shed 3 bases and J 7 bases; nucleotides not matched to a gene: 9. This CDR3 is 14 amino acids long. Germline V gene sequence: CDR1 DFQATT, CDR2 SNEGSKA (reference sequence).

This clonotype was counted a few times. The chain links TRBV30 to TRBJ2-1; D call uncertain. Trimming cost V 3 bases and J 6 bases, with 12 bases left between them. The CDR3 runs to 13 residues. Germline V gene data show CDR1 as GTSNPN and CDR2 as SVGIG (reference sequence). CDR3 nucleotide sequence: TGTGCCTGGAGCTCAATCTTGCCCAATGAGCAGTTCTTC. Translated: CAWSSILPNEQFF.

This clonotype was seen a few times. The chain carries TRBV27 and TRBJ2-7; no clear D. CDR1 is MNHEY, CDR2 SMNVEV, per germline (reference sequence). The CDR3 covers 13 residues. The V and J ends lost 3 bases and 6 bases respectively, with 12 bases between them. CDR3 residues: CASSFAALGEQYF. CDR3 nucleotide sequence: TGTGCCAGCAGTTTTGCAGCCCTTGGCGAGCAGTACTTC.

This clonotype was detected a few times. This chain links TRBV24-1 with TRBJ2-1; 7 bases align to TRBD2. Trimming cost V 3 bases and J 2 bases; bases outside gene matches: 6. The CDR3 is 16 amino acids. The germline V gene encodes CDR1 KGHDR and CDR2 SFDVKD. The CDR3 spells CATSDPSAGAYNEQFF. Here the CDR3 DNA reads TGTGCCACCAGTGATCCCTCGGCGGGAGCCTACAATGAGCAGTTCTTC.

This clonotype was counted between two and nine times. The J gene is TRBJ1-1, the V gene TRBV18; tentative D call: TRBD1 (5 bases). With 4 bases removed from V and 1 base from J, the gap between germline ends came to 13 bases. The CDR3 has 15 amino acids. The germline gives CDR1 KGHSH, CDR2 LQKENI. Here the CDR3 DNA reads TGTGCCAGCTCACAAGAGGGGATCCAGAACACTGAAGCTTTCTTT. As protein: CASSQEGIQNTEAFF. The complete variable domain, with remaining parts taken from reference TRBV18 and TRBJ1-1, reads NAGVMQNPRHLVRRRGQEARLRCSPMKGHSHVYWYRQLPEEGLKFMVYLQKENIIDESGMPKERFSAEFPKEGPSILRIQQVVRGDSAAYFCASSQEGIQNTEAFFGQGTRLTVV.

This clonotype came up a few times. The chain recombines TRBV6-6 with TRBJ1-2, with 10 bases identical to TRBD1. CDR1 and CDR2 (germline): MNHNY, SVGAGI (reference sequence). Trimming took 2 bases from V and 7 from J; bases not matched to a gene: 10. The CDR3 is made up of 16 amino acids. As DNA, the CDR3 is TGTGCCAGCAGTTACCTGGGACAGGGGCGTCGGGGTGGCTACACCTTC. It specifies CASSYLGQGRRGGYTF.

This clonotype was seen many times. The rearrangement links TRBV2 to TRBJ2-7; 11 nucleotides agree with TRBD2. Germline lookup yields CDR1 SNHLY and CDR2 FYNNEI. With 6 bases clipped from V and 6 bases from J, the junction kept 4 bases outside the gene matches. The CDR3 consists of 13 residues. The CDR3 region has the DNA TGTGCCAGCAGGGTAGCGGGAGGGCCCGAGCAGTACTTC. It yields the protein CASRVAGGPEQYF.

This clonotype was observed many times. The chain couples TRBV3-1 to TRBJ2-2; possible D gene TRBD2, 5 bases. This CDR3 contains 16 residues. CDR1 LGHDT and CDR2 YNNKEL come from the germline V gene (reference sequence). Trimming removed 0 bases at V and 6 bases at J, with 14 bases between. The CDR3 region is CASSQEVSGFSGELFF. The CDR3 region has the DNA TGTGCCAGCAGCCAAGAAGTAAGCGGCTTCTCCGGGGAGCTGTTTTTT.

This chain joins TRBV14 and TRBJ2-2; no clear D gene. CDR1 is SGHDN and CDR2 is FVKESK in the germline V gene. V lost 2 bases, J lost 3 bases, and 4 bases lay in between. The CDR3 is made up of 13 amino acids. The CDR3 bases are TGTGCCAGCAGCCAATTTTACACCGGGGAGCTGTTTTTT. Translating gives CASSQFYTGELFF.

The chain combines TRBV20-1 with TRBJ2-3; no firm D call. Trimming removed 3 bases at V and 1 base at J, with 11 bases between. The CDR3 contains 14 residues. Germline CDR1 reads DFQATT; CDR2 reads SNEGSKA (reference sequence). The CDR3 nucleotides read TGCAGTGCTAGTGGGCTCCAGGGCACAGATACGCAGTATTTT. Encoded protein: CSASGLQGTDTQYF.

This chain joins TRBV5-1 and TRBJ2-1; the D gene is possibly TRBD2 (6 bases). CDR3 length equals 15 residues. V lost 0 bases to trimming and J lost 6 bases, with 13 bases between them. CDR1 is SGHRS and CDR2 is YFSETQ in the germline V gene. The chain's CDR3 is CASSLGGTLRNEQFF. The CDR3 nucleotides read TGCGCCAGCAGCTTGGGGGGGACTCTGCGCAATGAGCAGTTCTTC.

A word on this clonotype: One base away lies a much larger clone, so this may be a sequencing read error. CDR3 in amino acids: CASSYRESPYGYTF. The CDR3 DNA follows: TGTGCCAGCAGTTACAGGGAATCCCCCTATGGCTACACCTTC. The rearrangement links TRBV2 to TRBJ1-2; D is perhaps TRBD1 (6 bases). Germline CDR1 is SNHLY and CDR2 is FYNNEI. The CDR3 contains 14 residues. V lost 5 bases and J 4 bases, leaving 14 bases between the germline ends.

Many counts were recorded for this clonotype. The genes are TRBV12-3 or TRBV12-4 and TRBJ2-5; D uncertain. Between the trimmed V and J ends, which lost 3 bases and 0 bases, there was a span of 11 bases. CDR3 length: 15 residues. The CDR3 reads CASSFLPSNQETQYF. CDR3 in DNA: TGTGCCAGCAGTTTTTTGCCGTCTAACCAAGAGACCCAGTACTTC.

The chain has TRBV3-1 and TRBJ2-3; TRBD1 matches 10 bases. CDR3 length: 16 residues. After removal of 1 base from V and 0 bases from J, the junction contained 1 base not matched to a gene. The germline gives CDR1 LGHDT, CDR2 YNNKEL (reference sequence). The CDR3 protein is CASSQGTGGSTDTQYF. CDR3 DNA: TGTGCCAGCAGCCAAGGGACAGGGGGTAGCACAGATACGCAGTATTTT.

Here the CDR3 reads CASSQVLAVVRNEQFF. CDR3 coding DNA: TGTGCCAGCAGCCAAGTCCTAGCGGTAGTTAGGAATGAGCAGTTCTTC. The genes are TRBV3-1 and TRBJ2-1, with 7 bases lining up with TRBD2. After removal of 1 base from V and 7 bases from J, the junction contained 10 bases not matched to a gene. Germline-derived CDR1 and CDR2 are LGHDT and YNNKEL (reference sequence). The CDR3 extends over 16 amino acids.

This chain links TRBV19 with TRBJ2-7; weak D call: TRBD2 (6 bases). Trimming stripped 6 bases from V and 2 bases from J, with 14 bases between. This CDR3 has 14 amino acids. Germline V lookup: CDR1 LNHDA, CDR2 SQIVND (reference sequence). As DNA, the CDR3 is TGTGCCAGTAGGACCCGGGGGTCCCCCTACGAGCAGTACTTC. Amino acids: CASRTRGSPYEQYF.

V usage is TRBV6-1 and J usage is TRBJ2-5, with TRBD1 as a possible D gene (5 bases). Trimming removed 5 bases at V and 2 bases at J, with 12 bases between. The CDR3 has 14 residues. CDR1 is MNHNS, CDR2 SASEGT, per germline. The DNA of the CDR3 is TGTGCCAGCAGTCCCGACAGAAGACAAGAGACCCAGTACTTC. Translated: CASSPDRRQETQYF.

Many counts were recorded for this clonotype. V usage is TRBV2 and J usage is TRBJ1-2, with a possible D match to TRBD1 (6 bases). CDR1 and CDR2 (germline): SNHLY, FYNNEI. The CDR3 runs 15 residues. The ends were cut back, 7 bases at V and 8 bases at J, with 23 bases in the middle. DNA of the CDR3: TGTGCCAGCACCACCGGGACATCGAAGTGGGACGGCTACACCTTC. As protein: CASTTGTSKWDGYTF.

In its sample, this clonotype was seen a few times. The chain joins TRBV7-2 to TRBJ1-1; a possible D gene is TRBD1 (5 bases). Germline V gene data show CDR1 as SGHTA and CDR2 as FQGNSA. The germline V and J ends were trimmed by 0 bases and 6 bases, with 11 bases remaining between them. This CDR3 has 14 amino acids. CDR3 loop: CASSLAGGGAEAFF. CDR3 sequence (DNA): TGTGCCAGCAGCTTAGCGGGCGGGGGAGCTGAAGCTTTCTTT.